This T cell receptor (beta chain) was sequenced in a study of blood T cell repertoires in COVID-19. Overall study context: COVID-19 samples from acute and convalescent phases originated in the United States, Italy and Spain. Sources were T cells, B-cell-depleted T cells, or PBMCs; the material itself was cDNA or gDNA.

From germline, CDR1 is GTSNPN and CDR2 SVGIG (reference sequence). This CDR3 is built from 12 residues. Trimming removed 5 bases from V and 4 bases from J, with 9 bases in between. Methods used by the authors: Nucleated cell counts were estimated from reference gene primer amplification. Sequenced by immunoSEQ multiplex PCR; TCRdb stores in-frame clones only, minus some. That table supplies the V and J calls and clone size; D and trimming were determined from the DNA. The data hold some 670,000 clones, with about 87% observed a single time. The material sequenced was peripheral blood. The sequence was obtained from a woman aged 18 to 35 with acute or convalescent COVID-19. The chain recombines TRBV30 with TRBJ1-5; D gene ambiguous. In nucleotides, the CDR3 is TGTGCCTGGTCCCTCCGTAATCAGCCCCAGCATTTT. Protein sequence: CAWSLRNQPQHF.